This record concerns one T cell receptor (beta chain) sequence. Its antigen is not identified. This sample is drawn from a study of cytomegalovirus exposure and HLA in healthy donors. For the study at large: Early released data comprised around 80 million unique TCRs from HLA-typed donors. Across a few hundred genotyped donors, more than 75% landed in the Caucasian-associated ancestry cluster.

With V trimmed by 6 bases and J by 7 bases, 13 bases remained unmatched. Germline V gene sequence: CDR1 LGHNA, CDR2 YSLEER. The CDR3 consists of 15 residues. Points from the study as a whole: Further analysis, carried out later, found HLA-associated TCR beta chains more clonally expanded than equally common other chains. Later work associated 17,000 or so TCR beta sequences with HLA alleles at 0.05 false discovery rate.

The PCR made use of 60 Vbeta and 13 Jbeta primers. Profiled with immunoSEQ multiplex PCR; TCRdb holds only in-frame clones, not every one. The table lists about 210,000 clones, over 75% of them singletons, with less than 2% in the top ten. The sample comprised PBMCs. This clonotype was obtained from a male donor in good health and CMV-seronegative. J is TRBJ1-1 and V is TRBV4-3; 8 nucleotides match TRBD1. CDR3 sequence (DNA): TGCGCCAGCAGGTCTGTCCCGGGACAGGAGAATGAAGCTTTCTTT. This translates into CASRSVPGQENEAFF.